One T cell receptor beta chain is described in this entry. Its antigen is as yet unknown. This CDR3 comprises 14 residues. V was shortened by 1 base and J by 4 bases, with 10 bases between the two germline ends. Per the germline V gene, CDR1 is SGHAT and CDR2 is FQNNGV. This specimen belongs to a study of T cell responses to AZD1222 COVID-19 vaccine. Study conclusions and caveats: Only after the peak T cell response were repertoires sampled. Donors were chiefly white British, with a greater number of females, and clonal diversity was perhaps underestimated.

Assay used: immunoSEQ multiplex PCR; TCRdb lists only in-frame clones, some missing. Of about 160,000 clones listed, 90% to 95% are singletons. This receptor was obtained from an adult who received the AZD1222 COVID-19 vaccine. This sequence joins TRBV11-2 and TRBJ1-2; D not resolved. Sequencing used peripheral blood, obtained 28 days after the second AZD1222 dose. The chain's CDR3 is CASSLGADAYGYTF. The CDR3 coding sequence is TGTGCCAGCAGCTTAGGGGCGGATGCCTATGGCTACACCTTC.